Given below is one T cell receptor (beta chain) in context. The antigen this receptor binds is unknown. It has no much larger one-base neighbor in the sample; base qualities were not kept. For CDR1 and CDR2, the germline V gene lists SGHRS and YFSETQ. V loses 4 bases, J loses 4 bases, and the germline ends lie 20 bases apart. The CDR3 starts with the cysteine, ends with the phenylalanine, and has 16 residues. The kept DNA is CDR3 alone, 48 bases in frame from the first base. TCRbeta CDR3 regions were amplified from genomic DNA using the immunoSEQ Assay, a bias-controlled multiplex PCR. In the authors' own workflow: The number of nucleated cells in each sample was estimated from the amplification of reference gene primers within the assay. To quantify the absolute abundance of each unique TCRbeta CDR3 rearrangement, sequence reads were collapsed and filtered. For each sample, productive Simpson clonality was calculated as the square root of Simpson's diversity index across productive rearrangements. In TCRdb, the immuneACCESS table is reduced to in-frame sequences with V and J assigned. These tables do not hold every clone; where another copy was compared, an unresolved V gene accounts for under half, and the others remain unexplained. D and trimming come from the DNA, and the V and J calls and clone size come from that table. A total of more than 250,000 clones appear in this sample, around 88% of them only once. About 2.2% of the sample goes to the ten largest clones.

The record originates from a study of blood T cell repertoires in COVID-19 (dated by TCRdb to the early 2020s). Looking at the study overall: Collaborator samples came from the United States, Italy and Spain and covered acute and convalescent phases of COVID-19. The material from the prospective study consisted of cDNA or gDNA derived from T cells, B-cell-depleted T cells, or PBMCs. Deeply sampled blood TCRbeta repertoires from subjects exposed to, actively infected with, or recovered from COVID-19 were included in the dataset. The repertoires were released in a freely available public database meant as a resource for research on the immune response to SARS-CoV-2. The samples were drawn from the first 160 participants of the ongoing ImmuneRACE study and from over a thousand subjects provided by 6 global collaborators. Nearly every sample came with metadata listing a de-identified subject ID, COVID-19 status, age in years and sex. Where available, HLA class I and class II types were taken from metadata supplied by the sample provider and were not determined by assay-based typing. Results and caveats for the whole study, not just this receptor: The quantity of clinical and demographic metadata differed by source and by participant and was supplied without curation.

Samples from volunteer blood donors who had recovered from COVID-19 were contributed by a second Seattle source. Whole blood was collected in K2EDTA tubes by collaborating institutions according to the institutions' own protocols. For TCRbeta analysis, collaborator samples were shipped as frozen whole blood, as isolated PBMCs, or as DNA extracted from either sample type. The chain is assembled from TRBV5-1 and TRBJ1-1; TRBD1 is a possible D gene, resting on 5 matching bases. Sequenced: peripheral blood. This sequence was found in a woman aged 25 to 45 who had recovered from COVID-19. DNA sequence: TGCGCCAGCAGCCTTCACACATCGGGGGGAATCACTGAAGCTTTCTTT. Its amino acids are CASSLHTSGGITEAFF.